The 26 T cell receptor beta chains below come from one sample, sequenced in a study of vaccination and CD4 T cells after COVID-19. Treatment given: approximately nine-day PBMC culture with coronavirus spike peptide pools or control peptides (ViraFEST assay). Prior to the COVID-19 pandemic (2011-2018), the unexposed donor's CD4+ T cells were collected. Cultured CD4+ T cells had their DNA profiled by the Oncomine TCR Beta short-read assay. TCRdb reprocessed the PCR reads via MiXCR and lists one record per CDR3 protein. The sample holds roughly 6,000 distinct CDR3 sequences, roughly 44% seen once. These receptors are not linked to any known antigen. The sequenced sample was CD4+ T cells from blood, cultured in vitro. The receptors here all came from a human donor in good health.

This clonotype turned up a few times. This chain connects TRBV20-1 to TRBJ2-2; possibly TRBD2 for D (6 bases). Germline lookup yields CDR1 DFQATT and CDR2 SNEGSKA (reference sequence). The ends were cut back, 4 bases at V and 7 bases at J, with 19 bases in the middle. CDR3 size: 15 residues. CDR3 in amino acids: CSATVPGGADGELFF. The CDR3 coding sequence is TGCAGTGCTACCGTCCCTGGCGGGGCAGACGGGGAGCTGTTTTTT.

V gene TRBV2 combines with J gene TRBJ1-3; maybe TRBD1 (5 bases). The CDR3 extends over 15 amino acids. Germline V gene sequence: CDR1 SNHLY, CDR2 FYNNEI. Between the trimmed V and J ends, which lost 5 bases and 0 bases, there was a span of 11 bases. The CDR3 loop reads CASSPLRGSGNTIYF. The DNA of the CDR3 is TGTGCCAGCAGTCCGCTAAGGGGCTCTGGAAACACCATATATTTT.

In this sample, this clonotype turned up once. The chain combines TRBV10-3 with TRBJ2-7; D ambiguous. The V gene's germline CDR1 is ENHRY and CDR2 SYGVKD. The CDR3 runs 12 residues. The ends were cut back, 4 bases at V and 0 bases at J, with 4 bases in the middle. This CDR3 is CAISGDSYEQYF. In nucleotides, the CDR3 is TGTGCCATCAGTGGTGACTCCTACGAGCAGTACTTC.

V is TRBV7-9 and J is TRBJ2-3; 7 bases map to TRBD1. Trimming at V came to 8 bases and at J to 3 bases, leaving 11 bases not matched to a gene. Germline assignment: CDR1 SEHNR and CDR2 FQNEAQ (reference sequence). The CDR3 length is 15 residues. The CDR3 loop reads CASGEGQAITDTQYF. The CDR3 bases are TGTGCCAGCGGAGAAGGACAGGCTATTACAGATACGCAGTATTTT.

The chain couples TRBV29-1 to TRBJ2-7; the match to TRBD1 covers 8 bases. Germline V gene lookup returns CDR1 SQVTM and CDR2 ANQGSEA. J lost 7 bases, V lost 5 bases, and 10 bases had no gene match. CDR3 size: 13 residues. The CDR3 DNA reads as TGCAGCGTTAAACCGGGACAGGCGGGGGAGCAGTACTTC. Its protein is CSVKPGQAGEQYF.

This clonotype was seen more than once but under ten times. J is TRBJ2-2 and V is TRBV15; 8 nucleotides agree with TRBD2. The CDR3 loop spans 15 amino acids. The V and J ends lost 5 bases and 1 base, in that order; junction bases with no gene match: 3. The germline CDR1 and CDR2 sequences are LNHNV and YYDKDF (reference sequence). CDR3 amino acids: CATSPLAGNTGELFF. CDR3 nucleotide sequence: TGTGCCACCAGCCCCCTAGCGGGGAACACCGGGGAGCTGTTTTTT. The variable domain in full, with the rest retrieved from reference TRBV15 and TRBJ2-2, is DAMVIQNPRYQVTQFGKPVTLSCSQTLNHNVMYWYQQKSSQAPKLLFHYYDKDFNNEADTPDNFQSRRPNTSFCFLDIRSPGLGDTAMYLCATSPLAGNTGELFFGEGSRLTVL.

For the CDR3, the DNA is TGTGCCAGCAGCCCTCTTTCGGGACAGCCCTATGGCTACACCTTC. Translated, it gives CASSPLSGQPYGYTF. The chain joins TRBV9 to TRBJ1-2; TRBD1 matches at 7 bases. This CDR3 has 15 residues. After removal of 4 bases from V and 4 bases from J, the junction contained 10 bases not matched to a gene. Germline loops: CDR1 SGDLS, CDR2 YYNGEE. The whole variable domain, remainder taken from reference TRBV9 and TRBJ1-2, is DSGVTQTPKHLITATGQRVTLRCSPRSGDLSVYWYQQSLDQGLQFLIQYYNGEERAKGNILERFSAQQFPDLHSELNLSSLELGDSALYFCASSPLSGQPYGYTFGSGTRLTVV.

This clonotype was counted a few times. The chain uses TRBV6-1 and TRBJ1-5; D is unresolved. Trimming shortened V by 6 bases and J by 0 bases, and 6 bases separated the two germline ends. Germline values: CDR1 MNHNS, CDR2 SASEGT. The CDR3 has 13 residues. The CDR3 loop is CASRPYSNQPQHF. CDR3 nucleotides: TGTGCCAGCAGGCCCTATAGCAATCAGCCCCAGCATTTT.

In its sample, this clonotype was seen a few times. The CDR3 DNA reads as TGTGCCAGTAAGGGGCTGATCACAGATACGCAGTATTTT. It is translated as CASKGLITDTQYF. The V gene is TRBV19, the J gene TRBJ2-3; a weak D match, TRBD1 (5 bases). The CDR3 loop spans 13 amino acids. Germline V gene data show CDR1 as LNHDA and CDR2 as SQIVND (reference sequence). Trimming took 7 bases from V and 2 from J, leaving 10 bases between them. The variable domain in full, completed from reference TRBV19 and TRBJ2-3, reads DGGITQSPKYLFRKEGQNVTLSCEQNLNHDAMYWYRQDPGQGLRLIYYSQIVNDFQKGDIAEGYSVSREKKESFPLTVTSAQKNPTAFYLCASKGLITDTQYFGPGTRLTVL.

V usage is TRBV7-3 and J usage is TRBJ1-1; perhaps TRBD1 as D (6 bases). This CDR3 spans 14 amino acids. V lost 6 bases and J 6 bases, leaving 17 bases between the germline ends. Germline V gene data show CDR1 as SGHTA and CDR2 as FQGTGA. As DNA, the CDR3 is TGTGCCAGCAGGTTGGGGGCGAGTGCGGCTGAAGCTTTCTTT. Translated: CASRLGASAAEAFF.

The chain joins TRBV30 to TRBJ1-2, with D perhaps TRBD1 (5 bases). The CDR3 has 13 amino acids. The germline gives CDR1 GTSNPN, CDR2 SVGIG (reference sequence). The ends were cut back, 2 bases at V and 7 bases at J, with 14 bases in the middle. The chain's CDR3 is CAWSLQGMGGYTF. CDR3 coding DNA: TGTGCCTGGAGTTTGCAGGGCATGGGTGGCTACACCTTC. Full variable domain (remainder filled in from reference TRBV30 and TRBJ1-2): SQTIHQWPATLVQPVGSPLSLECTVEGTSNPNLYWYRQAAGRGLQLLFYSVGIGQISSEVPQNLSASRPQDRQFILSSKKLLLSDSGFYLCAWSLQGMGGYTFGSGTRLTVV.

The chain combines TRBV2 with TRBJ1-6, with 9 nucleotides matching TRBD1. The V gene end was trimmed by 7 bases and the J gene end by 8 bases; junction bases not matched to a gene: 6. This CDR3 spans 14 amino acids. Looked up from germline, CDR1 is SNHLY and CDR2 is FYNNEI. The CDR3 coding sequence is TGTGCCAGCACCTTGGACAGGGGCCATTCACCCCTCCACTTT. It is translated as CASTLDRGHSPLHF.

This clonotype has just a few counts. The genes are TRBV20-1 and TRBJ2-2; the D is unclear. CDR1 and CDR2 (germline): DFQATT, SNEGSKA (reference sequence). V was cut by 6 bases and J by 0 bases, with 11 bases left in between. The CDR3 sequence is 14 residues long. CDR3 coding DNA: TGCAGTGCCCCCGTGGTGGCGAACACCGGGGAGCTGTTTTTT. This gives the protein CSAPVVANTGELFF.

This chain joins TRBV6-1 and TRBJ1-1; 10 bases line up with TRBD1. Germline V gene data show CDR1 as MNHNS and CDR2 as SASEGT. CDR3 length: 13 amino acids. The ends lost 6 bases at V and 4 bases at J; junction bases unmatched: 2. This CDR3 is CASRGQGSTEAFF. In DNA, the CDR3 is TGTGCCAGCAGGGGACAGGGGTCCACTGAAGCTTTCTTT.

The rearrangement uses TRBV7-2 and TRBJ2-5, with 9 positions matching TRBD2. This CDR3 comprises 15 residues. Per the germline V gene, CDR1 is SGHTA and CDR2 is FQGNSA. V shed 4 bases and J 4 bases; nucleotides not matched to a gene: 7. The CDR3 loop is CASSSGLAFVETQYF. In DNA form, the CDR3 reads TGTGCCAGCAGCTCGGGACTAGCCTTTGTAGAGACCCAGTACTTC.

The CDR3 region has the DNA TGTGCCAGCAGCTCGGGACAGGGAAACACCGGGGAGCTGTTTTTT. This gives the protein CASSSGQGNTGELFF. The rearrangement links TRBV7-9 to TRBJ2-2; 9 bases are a match to TRBD1. The CDR3 has 15 residues. CDR1 is SEHNR and CDR2 is FQNEAQ in the germline V gene (reference sequence). The V gene end was trimmed by 4 bases and the J gene end by 2 bases; junction bases not matched to a gene: 2. Full variable domain (missing parts from reference TRBV7-9 and TRBJ2-2): DTGVSQNPRHKITKRGQNVTFRCDPISEHNRLYWYRQTLGQGPEFLTYFQNEAQLEKSRLLSDRFSAERPKGSFSTLEIQRTEQGDSAMYLCASSSGQGNTGELFFGEGSRLTVL.

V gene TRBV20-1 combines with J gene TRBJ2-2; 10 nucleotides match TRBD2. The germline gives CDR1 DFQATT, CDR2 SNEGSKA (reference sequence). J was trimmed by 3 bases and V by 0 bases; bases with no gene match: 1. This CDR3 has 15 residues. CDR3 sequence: CSARDLAGDTGELFF. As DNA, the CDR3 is TGCAGTGCTAGAGATCTAGCGGGGGACACCGGGGAGCTGTTTTTT.

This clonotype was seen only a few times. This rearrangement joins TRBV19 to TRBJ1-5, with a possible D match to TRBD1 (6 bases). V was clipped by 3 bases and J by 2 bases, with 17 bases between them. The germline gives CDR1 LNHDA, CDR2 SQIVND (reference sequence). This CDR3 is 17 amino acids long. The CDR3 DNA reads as TGTGCCAGTAGTATCACACAGGGTGTCTCAGGCAATCAGCCCCAGCATTTT. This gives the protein CASSITQGVSGNQPQHF.

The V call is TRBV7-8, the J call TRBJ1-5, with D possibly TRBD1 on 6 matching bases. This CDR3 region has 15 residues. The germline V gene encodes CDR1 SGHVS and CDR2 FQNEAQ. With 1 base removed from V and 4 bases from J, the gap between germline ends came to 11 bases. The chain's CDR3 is CASSLDGGRNQPQHF. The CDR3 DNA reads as TGTGCCAGCAGCTTAGATGGGGGGCGTAATCAGCCCCAGCATTTT.

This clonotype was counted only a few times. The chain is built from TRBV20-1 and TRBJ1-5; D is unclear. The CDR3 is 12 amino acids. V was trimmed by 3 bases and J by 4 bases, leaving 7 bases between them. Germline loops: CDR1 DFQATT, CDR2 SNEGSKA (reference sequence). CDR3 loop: CSARAGNQPQHF. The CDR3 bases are TGCAGTGCTAGGGCAGGTAATCAGCCCCAGCATTTT.

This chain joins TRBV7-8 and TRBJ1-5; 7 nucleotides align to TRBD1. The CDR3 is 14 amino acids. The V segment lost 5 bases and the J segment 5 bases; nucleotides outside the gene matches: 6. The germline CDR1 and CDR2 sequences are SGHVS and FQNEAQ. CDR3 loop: CASSQDRADQPQHF. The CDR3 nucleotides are TGTGCCAGCAGCCAAGACAGGGCTGATCAGCCCCAGCATTTT.

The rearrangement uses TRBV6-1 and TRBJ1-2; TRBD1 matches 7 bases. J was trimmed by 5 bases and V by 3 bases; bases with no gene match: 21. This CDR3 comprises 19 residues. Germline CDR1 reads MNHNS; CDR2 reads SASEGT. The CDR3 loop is CASSENYPPSGGFSYGYTF. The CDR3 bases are TGTGCCAGCAGTGAGAATTATCCCCCCTCAGGGGGTTTTTCATATGGCTACACCTTC.

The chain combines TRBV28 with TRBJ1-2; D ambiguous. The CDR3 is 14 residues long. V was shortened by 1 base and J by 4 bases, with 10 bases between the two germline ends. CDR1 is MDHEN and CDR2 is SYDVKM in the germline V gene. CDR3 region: CASSLLAFFYGYTF. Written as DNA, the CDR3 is TGTGCCAGCAGTTTATTGGCTTTCTTCTATGGCTACACCTTC.

CDR3 DNA sequence: TGTGCCACCAGCACAGGGATGGAGTCAGATACGCAGTATTTT. It specifies CATSTGMESDTQYF. This chain links TRBV24-1 with TRBJ2-3; a possible D gene is TRBD1 (6 bases). Germline V gene sequence: CDR1 KGHDR, CDR2 SFDVKD. CDR3 size: 14 residues. The germline V and J ends were trimmed by 7 bases and 4 bases, with 14 bases remaining between them.

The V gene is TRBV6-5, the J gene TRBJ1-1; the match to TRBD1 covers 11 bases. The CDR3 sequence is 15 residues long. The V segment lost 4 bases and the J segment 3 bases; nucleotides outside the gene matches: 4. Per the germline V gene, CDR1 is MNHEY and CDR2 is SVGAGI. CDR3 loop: CASSFGTGGDTEAFF. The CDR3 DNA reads TGTGCCAGCAGTTTTGGGACAGGGGGGGACACTGAAGCTTTCTTT.

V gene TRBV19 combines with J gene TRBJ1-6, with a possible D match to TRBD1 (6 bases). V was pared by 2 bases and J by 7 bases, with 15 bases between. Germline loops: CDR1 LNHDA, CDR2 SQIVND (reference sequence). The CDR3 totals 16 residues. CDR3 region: CASSILMTGLNSPLHF. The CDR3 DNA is TGTGCCAGTAGTATATTGATGACAGGATTAAATTCACCCCTCCACTTT.